One and the same sample provided the 23 T cell receptor beta chains below, sequenced in a study of radiotherapy plus CTLA-4 blockade in lung cancer. The table came from immunoSEQ multiplex PCR; TCRdb's copy has only in-frame clones and leaves some out. The sample yields roughly 50,000 clones, 86% seen once. The material sequenced was peripheral blood, taken from a patient treated with radiotherapy plus ipilimumab. These receptors all stem from a human donor with non-small cell lung cancer that progressed on radiotherapy plus ipilimumab. Some clones in this sample may be carry-over from other donors' samples.

The chain carries TRBV15 and TRBJ1-4, with TRBD1 identical over 8 bases. This CDR3 has 15 amino acids. With 2 bases clipped from V and 8 bases from J, the junction kept 7 bases outside the gene matches. Germline loops: CDR1 LNHNV, CDR2 YYDKDF (reference sequence). The CDR3 DNA reads as TGTGCCACCAGCAGAAGCGGACAGGGACGCGAAAAACTGTTTTTT. Translating gives CATSRSGQGREKLFF.

The chain carries TRBV5-1 and TRBJ1-1; 7 bases match TRBD1. This CDR3 region has 15 residues. The V gene's germline CDR1 is SGHRS and CDR2 YFSETQ. Losses at the gene ends were 3 bases for V and 4 bases for J; bases not matched to a gene: 9. The CDR3 spells CASSSEYRGGTEAFF. The DNA for the CDR3 is TGCGCCAGCAGCTCGGAATACAGGGGTGGCACTGAAGCTTTCTTT.

This chain uses TRBV15 with TRBJ2-7; TRBD1 agrees at 7 bases. With V trimmed by 4 bases and J by 4 bases, 4 bases remained unmatched. The CDR3 covers 13 residues. Germline V gene lookup returns CDR1 LNHNV and CDR2 YYDKDF (reference sequence). The CDR3 bases are TGTGCCACCAGCAAAGACAGGGTGTACGAGCAGTACTTC. Its protein product is CATSKDRVYEQYF.

The CDR3 loop reads CASSPPQRGEQFF. CDR3 DNA: TGCGCCAGCAGCCCACCCCAACGCGGTGAGCAGTTCTTC. This chain joins TRBV5-1 and TRBJ2-1, with D unresolved. Trimming stripped 4 bases from V and 9 bases from J, with 14 bases between. The CDR3 sequence is 13 residues long. CDR1 SGHRS and CDR2 YFSETQ come from the germline V gene.

This clone has just one count. The chain has TRBV27 and TRBJ2-5, with no clear D. CDR1 is MNHEY, CDR2 SMNVEV, per germline (reference sequence). V was pared by 6 bases and J by 2 bases, with 19 bases between. CDR3 length equals 16 residues. The CDR3 protein is CASSQNPPIGQETQYF. For the CDR3, the DNA is TGTGCCAGCAGCCAGAACCCCCCGATCGGGCAAGAGACCCAGTACTTC.

This sequence joins TRBV6-5 and TRBJ2-1; 10 nucleotides agree with TRBD1. V shed 2 bases and J 9 bases; nucleotides not matched to a gene: 10. CDR1 is MNHEY, CDR2 SVGAGI, per germline. The CDR3 length is 16 residues. The CDR3 bases are TGTGCCAGCAGTTACCCTAAAGGGACAGGGGTTTCTGAGCAGTTCTTC. Its protein product is CASSYPKGTGVSEQFF.

The genes are TRBV21-1 and TRBJ2-3; the table's D call, TRBD2, has no DNA check behind it. TRBV21-1 is listed as a pseudogene. This CDR3 has 15 amino acids. The CDR3 bases are TGTGCCAGCAGCAAAAAAGGGAGGTGGACAGATACGCAGTATTTT. Its protein product is CASSKKGRWTDTQYF.

This chain links TRBV27 with TRBJ1-2, with 7 bases aligning to TRBD1. This CDR3 contains 12 residues. After removal of 4 bases from V and 9 bases from J, the junction contained 5 bases not matched to a gene. CDR1 is MNHEY, CDR2 SMNVEV, per germline (reference sequence). Here the CDR3 reads CASSSHRGSYTF. The CDR3 nucleotides are TGTGCCAGCAGTTCCCACAGGGGTAGCTACACCTTC.

The chain carries TRBV27 and TRBJ1-2, with unresolved D. This CDR3 spans 14 amino acids. Between the trimmed V and J ends, which lost 5 bases and 3 bases, there was a span of 13 bases. CDR1 is MNHEY, CDR2 SMNVEV, per germline (reference sequence). The DNA for the CDR3 is TGTGCCAGCAGTCCCCTCCCCCGAGACTATGGCTACACCTTC. It is translated as CASSPLPRDYGYTF.

The chain employs TRBV29-1 and TRBJ2-5, with D possibly being TRBD1 (6 bases). V was cut by 7 bases and J by 2 bases, with 17 bases left in between. The CDR3 loop spans 14 amino acids. CDR1 is SQVTM, CDR2 ANQGSEA, per germline. The CDR3 reads CSALSLDSQETQYF. The CDR3 nucleotides are TGCAGCGCTCTGAGCTTGGACAGTCAAGAGACCCAGTACTTC.

V and J are TRBV6-1 and TRBJ2-1; the match to TRBD2 covers 11 bases. This CDR3 comprises 17 residues. Trimming cost V 1 base and J 0 bases; bases outside gene matches: 2. Per the germline V gene, CDR1 is MNHNS and CDR2 is SASEGT. CDR3: CASSEGTSGRSYNEQFF. The DNA for the CDR3 is TGTGCCAGCAGTGAAGGGACTAGCGGGCGCTCCTACAATGAGCAGTTCTTC.

The V call is TRBV6-5, the J call TRBJ2-4; a weak D match, TRBD2 (5 bases). V was cut by 6 bases and J by 0 bases, with 12 bases left in between. The CDR3 length is 15 residues. Germline CDR1 is MNHEY and CDR2 is SVGAGI. The chain's CDR3 is CASSPPGVAKNIQYF. The CDR3 region has the DNA TGTGCCAGCAGCCCCCCCGGGGTAGCCAAAAACATTCAGTACTTC.

This clone was observed a handful of times. This chain connects TRBV14 to TRBJ2-7; perhaps TRBD2 as D (5 bases). Trimming pared 0 bases from V and 9 bases from J, leaving 12 bases between. This CDR3 contains 13 residues. From germline, CDR1 is SGHDN and CDR2 FVKESK. CDR3 nucleotides: TGTGCCAGCAGCCAAGATTGGTGGGGAGCGCAGTACTTC. Amino acid sequence: CASSQDWWGAQYF.

The CDR3 protein is CASSQMAATDTQYF. In nucleotides, the CDR3 is TGTGCCAGCAGTCAGATGGCGGCCACAGATACGCAGTATTTT. This chain joins TRBV6-5 and TRBJ2-3, with no clear D. CDR1 is MNHEY, CDR2 SVGAGI, per germline. V gave up 5 bases and J gave up 2 bases, with 11 bases separating them. This CDR3 is built from 14 residues.

V gene TRBV19 combines with J gene TRBJ1-1; D ambiguous. Trimming took 0 bases from V and 6 from J, leaving 14 bases between them. Germline V gene lookup returns CDR1 LNHDA and CDR2 SQIVND (reference sequence). The CDR3 length is 15 residues. CDR3 DNA: TGTGCCAGTAGTATAGAACGGCAAAGTCTAGCTGAAGCTTTCTTT. The encoded protein is CASSIERQSLAEAFF.

The chain links TRBV2 to TRBJ2-1; 7 bases line up with TRBD2. The CDR3 consists of 16 residues. Germline V lookup: CDR1 SNHLY, CDR2 FYNNEI. V lost 2 bases and J lost 3; bases outside the gene matches: 7. The CDR3 bases are TGTGCCAGCAGTGAATCGACAGCGGGGAACTACAATGAGCAGTTCTTC. It translates to CASSESTAGNYNEQFF.

This clone was observed a handful of times. The chain couples TRBV6-1 to TRBJ2-1; 12 bases agree with TRBD2. J was trimmed by 2 bases and V by 0 bases; bases with no gene match: 5. Germline V gene lookup returns CDR1 MNHNS and CDR2 SASEGT. The CDR3 runs to 18 residues. DNA of the CDR3: TGTGCCAGCAGTGAAGCACTAGCGGGGGGCCCTCCCTACAATGAGCAGTTCTTC. It specifies CASSEALAGGPPYNEQFF.

The chain recombines TRBV19 with TRBJ1-1, with 9 bases that match TRBD1. The CDR3 has 15 amino acids. The V gene's germline CDR1 is LNHDA and CDR2 SQIVND (reference sequence). The V and J ends lost 4 bases and 0 bases, in that order; junction bases with no gene match: 3. CDR3 sequence: CASSRGQGLNTEAFF. CDR3 coding DNA: TGTGCCAGTAGTAGGGGACAGGGCCTGAACACTGAAGCTTTCTTT.

This clone showed up just a few times. The chain couples TRBV5-6 to TRBJ1-6; tentatively, D is TRBD1 (5 bases). Trimming took off 0 bases at V and 2 bases at J, with 6 bases between the two ends. In germline, CDR1 is SGHDT, CDR2 YYEEEE. CDR3 length equals 15 residues. The CDR3 here is CASSLGGAYNSPLHF. CDR3 sequence (DNA): TGTGCCAGCAGCTTGGGGGGGGCCTATAATTCACCCCTCCACTTT.

The genes are TRBV7-6 and TRBJ2-7, with D hard to call. The CDR3 is 14 amino acids. In germline, CDR1 is SGHVS, CDR2 FNYEAQ. Trimming removed 6 bases at V and 6 bases at J, with 18 bases between. CDR3 coding DNA: TGTGCCAGCAGACTTCTCCCCCACCGCCCCGAGCAGTACTTC. Its protein is CASRLLPHRPEQYF.

The gene calls are TRBV7-2 and TRBJ2-6; a weak D match, TRBD1 (6 bases). Germline CDR1 reads SGHTA; CDR2 reads FQGNSA. This CDR3 region has 17 residues. The germline V and J ends were trimmed by 4 bases and 0 bases, with 13 bases remaining between them. This chain's CDR3 is CASSSGQGHSGANVLTF. The CDR3 nucleotides are TGTGCCAGCAGCTCGGGACAAGGACACTCTGGGGCCAACGTCCTGACTTTC.

The chain combines TRBV27 with TRBJ1-2; TRBD1 aligns across 9 bases. V gave up 5 bases and J gave up 1 base; unmatched junction bases: 8. The CDR3 covers 16 residues. CDR1 is MNHEY and CDR2 is SMNVEV in the germline V gene (reference sequence). The CDR3 DNA sequence: TGTGCCAGCAGTCCGGGACAGGGATCCTTTAACTATGGCTACACCTTC. It encodes CASSPGQGSFNYGYTF.

The chain combines TRBV23-1 with TRBJ2-7; D possibly corresponds to TRBD1 (6 bases). TRBV23-1 falls under the ORF class, with uncertain function. Trimming stripped 6 bases from V and 13 bases from J, with 16 bases between. CDR3 length: 11 amino acids. CDR3 residues: CASSPGTRRYF. In DNA, the CDR3 is TGCGCCAGCAGCCCCGGGACACGGAGATACTTC.